This TCR beta chain is drawn from a study of shared clonotypes between healthy human individuals. The V end lost 4 bases, the J end lost 3 bases, and 22 bases lay between the germline ends. The CDR3 runs to 17 residues. Here immunoSEQ multiplex PCR was the method, and the copy in TCRdb shows in-frame clones only, minus some. The sample carries roughly 2,500,000 clones, 90% to 95% recorded once. Negatively enriched CD4+ T cells were divided by CD45RA into naive and memory. This receptor was taken from a man younger than 35 in good health. Some clones in this sample may be carry-over from other donors' samples. The V and J genes are TRBV6-7 and TRBJ2-7; possible D gene TRBD2, 6 bases. TRBV6-7 qualifies as an ORF whose function is uncertain. The sample was naive CD4+ T cells from PBMCs. The subset here: CD45RA+ positively selected. This CDR3 reads CASSSTSPSEVSYEQYF. CDR3 nucleotide sequence: TGTGCCAGCAGTTCCACTTCCCCTAGCGAGGTAAGCTACGAGCAGTACTTC.